This TCR beta chain is drawn from a study of T cells after posttransplantation cyclophosphamide. Per germline, CDR1 MGHRA and CDR2 YSYEKL. The V and J ends lost 0 bases and 5 bases respectively, with 7 bases between them. The CDR3 runs 13 residues. Profiling relied on immunoSEQ multiplex PCR, and the TCRdb table lists in-frame clones only, not all of them. The sample holds 45,000 or so clones; roughly nine tenths are singletons and the top ten take around 2.9%. Material for sequencing was PBMCs. The genes are TRBV4-1 and TRBJ1-1; D gene unclear. The clonotype originates from a woman between 45 and 60 years old in good health and a related stem cell transplant donor. The CDR3 is CASSQEGDTEAFF. CDR3 DNA: TGCGCCAGCAGCCAAGAAGGAGATACTGAAGCTTTCTTT.